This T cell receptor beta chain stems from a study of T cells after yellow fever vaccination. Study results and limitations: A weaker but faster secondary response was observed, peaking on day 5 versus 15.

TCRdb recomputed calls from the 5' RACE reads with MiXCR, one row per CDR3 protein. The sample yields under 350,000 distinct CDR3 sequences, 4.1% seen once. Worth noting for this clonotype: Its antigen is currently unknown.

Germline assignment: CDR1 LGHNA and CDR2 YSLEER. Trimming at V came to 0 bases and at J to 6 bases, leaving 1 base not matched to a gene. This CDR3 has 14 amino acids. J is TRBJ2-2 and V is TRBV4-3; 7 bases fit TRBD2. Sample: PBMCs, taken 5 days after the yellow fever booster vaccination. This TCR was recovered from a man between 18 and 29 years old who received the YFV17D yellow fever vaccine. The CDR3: CASSQDGGAGELFF. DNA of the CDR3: TGCGCCAGCAGCCAAGATGGGGGGGCCGGGGAGCTGTTTTTT.